This entry lists 15 T cell receptor beta chains sequenced from one sample in a study of OX40 agonist ivuxolimab in advanced cancers. The table came from immunoSEQ multiplex PCR; TCRdb's copy has only in-frame clones and leaves some out. The sample holds 14,000 or so clones; around 77% are singletons and the top ten take roughly 14%. This specimen consisted of CD4+ or CD8+ T cells sorted from blood, obtained in a trial of the OX40 agonist ivuxolimab. These receptors were collected from an adult with an advanced solid tumor such as melanoma, head and neck, liver or kidney cancer.

This clone came up a few times. This chain connects TRBV29-1 to TRBJ1-1; D is ambiguous. CDR1 is SQVTM and CDR2 is ANQGSEA in the germline V gene. The V gene lost 2 bases and the J gene lost 2 bases, with 6 bases spanning the gap. This CDR3 contains 12 residues. CDR3 sequence (DNA): TGCAGCGTTGAACAGGACAACACTGAAGCTTTCTTT. This sequence encodes CSVEQDNTEAFF. Complete variable domain (other parts from reference TRBV29-1 and TRBJ1-1): SAVISQKPSRDICQRGTSLTIQCQVDSQVTMMFWYRQQPGQSLTLIATANQGSEATYESGFVIDKFPISRPNLTFSTLTVSNMSPEDSSIYLCSVEQDNTEAFFGQGTRLTVV.

This chain joins TRBV27 and TRBJ2-3, with TRBD2 matching 7 bases. The CDR3 has 15 amino acids. The V segment lost 1 base and the J segment 0 bases; nucleotides outside the gene matches: 1. In germline, CDR1 is MNHEY, CDR2 SMNVEV (reference sequence). The CDR3 is CASSLYSGSTDTQYF. For the CDR3, the DNA is TGTGCCAGCAGTTTATATAGCGGGAGCACAGATACGCAGTATTTT.

A few counts support this clone. The rearrangement uses TRBV6-5 and TRBJ1-6; no reliable D call. Trimming removed 0 bases at V and 7 bases at J, with 10 bases between. The CDR3 is 15 amino acids. Germline values: CDR1 MNHEY, CDR2 SVGAGI. The CDR3 nucleotides are TGTGCCAGCAGTTACTCGGAGGGAGAGAATTCACCCCTCCACTTT. Encoded protein: CASSYSEGENSPLHF.

The chain employs TRBV7-9 and TRBJ2-1; D unclear. The V gene lost 3 bases and the J gene lost 1 base, with 4 bases spanning the gap. Germline V gene data show CDR1 as SEHNR and CDR2 as FQNEAQ (reference sequence). The CDR3 loop spans 13 amino acids. The CDR3 coding sequence is TGTGCCAGCAGCTTTCTATCCTACAATGAGCAGTTCTTC. Its translation is CASSFLSYNEQFF.

The chain recombines TRBV10-3 with TRBJ1-1; D may be TRBD1 (6 bases). The CDR3 is 11 residues long. V lost 8 bases, J lost 7 bases, and 11 bases lay in between. Germline CDR1 and CDR2: ENHRY and SYGVKD. CDR3 residues: CAISDSGEAFF. DNA for the CDR3: TGTGCCATCTCGGACAGCGGTGAAGCTTTCTTT.

V is TRBV7-9 and J is TRBJ1-1; 7 bases are a match to TRBD1. The V segment lost 4 bases and the J segment 1 base; nucleotides outside the gene matches: 9. Germline V lookup: CDR1 SEHNR, CDR2 FQNEAQ (reference sequence). This CDR3 contains 16 residues. This CDR3 reads CASSSNRQGRNTEAFF. CDR3 nucleotides: TGTGCCAGCAGCTCCAACCGACAGGGACGGAACACTGAAGCTTTCTTT.

The chain employs TRBV13 and TRBJ2-3; possibly TRBD1 for D (5 bases). Germline CDR1 and CDR2: PRHDT and FYEKMQ (reference sequence). This CDR3 comprises 13 residues. Trimming cost V 3 bases and J 7 bases, with 11 bases left between them. CDR3 loop: CASSFRDWNTQYF. For the CDR3, the DNA is TGTGCCAGCAGCTTCAGGGATTGGAATACGCAGTATTTT.

This sequence joins TRBV6-1 and TRBJ2-7; a weak D match, TRBD2 (5 bases). The germline gives CDR1 MNHNS, CDR2 SASEGT. The V gene lost 2 bases and the J gene lost 5 bases, with 22 bases spanning the gap. CDR3 size: 17 residues. Here the CDR3 reads CASSESPLGEGGHEQYF. The CDR3 DNA is TGTGCCAGCAGTGAAAGCCCCTTGGGAGAGGGTGGGCACGAGCAGTACTTC.

The chain combines TRBV5-6 with TRBJ1-2; D is uncertain. Germline lookup yields CDR1 SGHDT and CDR2 YYEEEE. The CDR3 is 11 residues long. Trimming left V 2 bases short and J 6 bases short, with 5 bases between. The CDR3 DNA reads TGTGCCAGCAGCTTTCGGGATGGCTACACCTTC. Its translation: CASSFRDGYTF.

This chain joins TRBV6-1 and TRBJ2-7, with D perhaps given as TRBD1 or TRBD2 (5 bases each). Germline lookup yields CDR1 MNHNS and CDR2 SASEGT. The CDR3 runs 14 residues. Trimming shortened V by 3 bases and J by 4 bases, and 13 bases separated the two germline ends. The CDR3 DNA reads TGTGCCAGCAGTGATAACACGGGGCGGTACGAGCAGTACTTC. This codes for CASSDNTGRYEQYF.

The chain recombines TRBV14 with TRBJ1-6; possible D gene TRBD1, 5 bases. Trimming shortened V by 8 bases and J by 13 bases, and 15 bases separated the two germline ends. Per the germline V gene, CDR1 is SGHDN and CDR2 is FVKESK. This CDR3 spans 12 amino acids. Here the CDR3 reads CASGAPGGPLHF. As DNA, the CDR3 is TGTGCCAGCGGGGCCCCGGGTGGGCCCCTCCACTTT.

The V gene is TRBV30, the J gene TRBJ1-2, with TRBD1 as a possible D gene (5 bases). V lost 0 bases to trimming and J lost 2 bases, with 16 bases between them. The CDR3 sequence is 16 residues long. Germline assignment: CDR1 GTSNPN and CDR2 SVGIG (reference sequence). In DNA form, the CDR3 reads TGTGCCTGGAGTGTACAGCCGGGCAGGGTCAACTATGGCTACACCTTC. It codes for CAWSVQPGRVNYGYTF.

V and J are TRBV4-2 and TRBJ2-7; D gene uncertain. V lost 5 bases, J lost 0 bases, and 8 bases lay in between. Germline-derived CDR1 and CDR2 are LGHNA and YNFKEQ. The CDR3 loop spans 13 amino acids. The CDR3 DNA follows: TGTGCCAGCAGCTACGCCAGCTCCTACGAGCAGTACTTC. It yields the protein CASSYASSYEQYF.

The chain has TRBV9 and TRBJ2-7; the match to TRBD2 covers 12 bases. The ends lost 3 bases at V and 4 bases at J; junction bases unmatched: 5. Germline lookup yields CDR1 SGDLS and CDR2 YYNGEE. The length of the CDR3 is 15 residues. DNA for the CDR3: TGTGCCAGCAGCGGCGGGACTAGCGGGTTTTACGAGCAGTACTTC. Amino acid sequence: CASSGGTSGFYEQYF.

The chain is built from TRBV7-9 and TRBJ2-1, with 10 positions matching TRBD2. The CDR3 consists of 15 residues. The germline gives CDR1 SEHNR, CDR2 FQNEAQ (reference sequence). Trimming cost V 8 bases and J 1 base; bases outside gene matches: 5. Here the CDR3 reads CASYKREGSYNEQFF. The CDR3 DNA follows: TGTGCCAGCTATAAGCGGGAGGGGTCCTACAATGAGCAGTTCTTC. The variable domain in full, completed from reference TRBV7-9 and TRBJ2-1, reads DTGVSQNPRHKITKRGQNVTFRCDPISEHNRLYWYRQTLGQGPEFLTYFQNEAQLEKSRLLSDRFSAERPKGSFSTLEIQRTEQGDSAMYLCASYKREGSYNEQFFGPGTRLTVL.